The clone carrying this T cell receptor (beta chain) was seen a handful of times. Germline CDR1 is SQVTM and CDR2 is ANQGSEA. Trimming at V came to 3 bases and at J to 4 bases, leaving 5 bases not matched to a gene. The CDR3 totals 13 residues. TCRdb analysed the 5' RACE reads with MiXCR anew, one entry per CDR3 protein. The sample consists of almost 250,000 distinct CDR3 sequences, just over 15% of them appearing once. The sample originates from a study of T-cell memory formation after mild COVID-19. Sequenced material: PBMCs or a T cell subset sorted from them (not recorded which). The chain has TRBV29-1 and TRBJ2-7; 8 nucleotides match TRBD2. This TCR came from an adult woman who had mild COVID-19 (a few samples of this study predate the infection). Cell type and time point are not known. CDR3: CSVDRGLGYEQYF. For the CDR3, the DNA is TGCAGCGTTGACAGGGGACTAGGGTACGAGCAGTACTTC.